This TCR beta chain is drawn from a study of blood T cell repertoires in COVID-19. About the study: Acute-phase and convalescent COVID-19 samples originated in the United States, Italy and Spain. The cDNA or gDNA used as material had been derived from T cells, B-cell-depleted T cells, or PBMCs.

The CDR3 loop spans 14 amino acids. In germline, CDR1 is SNHLY, CDR2 FYNNEI. V was pared by 7 bases and J by 0 bases, with 12 bases between. TCRdb keeps only in-frame clones here, not all; method: immunoSEQ multiplex PCR. The sample consists of under 150,000 clones, roughly 76% of them appearing once. This clone has only a few counts. The chain links TRBV2 to TRBJ1-2, with D possibly TRBD1 on 6 matching bases. The sequenced sample was peripheral blood. This clonotype was obtained from a human donor with acute or convalescent COVID-19. The donor label of this sample is uncertain. The CDR3 loop reads CASTRKGANYGYTF. As DNA, the CDR3 is TGTGCCAGCACGCGAAAGGGGGCTAACTATGGCTACACCTTC. Full variable domain (rest looked up from reference TRBV2 and TRBJ1-2): EPEVTQTPSHQVTQMGQEVILRCVPISNHLYFYWYRQILGQKVEFLVSFYNNEISEKSEIFDDQFSVERPDGSNFTLKIRSTKLEDSAMYFCASTRKGANYGYTFGSGTRLTVV.